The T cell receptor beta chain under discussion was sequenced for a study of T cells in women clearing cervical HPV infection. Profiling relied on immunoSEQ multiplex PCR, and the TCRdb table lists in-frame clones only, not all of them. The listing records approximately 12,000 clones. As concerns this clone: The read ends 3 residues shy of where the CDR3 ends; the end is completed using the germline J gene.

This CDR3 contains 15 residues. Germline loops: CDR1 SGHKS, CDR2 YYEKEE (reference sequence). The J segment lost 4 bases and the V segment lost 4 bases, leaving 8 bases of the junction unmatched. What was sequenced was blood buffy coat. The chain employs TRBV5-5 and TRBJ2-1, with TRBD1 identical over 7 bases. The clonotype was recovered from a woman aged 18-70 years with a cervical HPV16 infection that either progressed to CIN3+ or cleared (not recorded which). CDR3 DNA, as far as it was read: TGTGCCAGCAGCCCACAGACAGGGTTTTACAATGAG. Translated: CASSPQTGFYNE. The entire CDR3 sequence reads CASSPQTGFYNEQFF.